The 14 T cell receptor beta chains listed next were all sequenced from one sample in a study. TCRdb re-called the 5' RACE reads with MiXCR, one entry per CDR3 protein. This table has about 3,000 distinct CDR3 sequences, approximately 6.4% appearing once. Sequences were obtained from total memory T cells from blood PBMCs. Subset of the sample: transitional memory CD4+ T cells. The receptors shown here come from a female donor with HIV.

This clonotype counts as medium-sized (0.01 to 0.1%). This sequence joins TRBV5-6 and TRBJ1-1, with D tentatively TRBD1 (5 bases). Germline V gene lookup returns CDR1 SGHDT and CDR2 YYEEEE. This CDR3 region has 14 residues. Trimming cost V 4 bases and J 6 bases, with 16 bases left between them. CDR3 DNA sequence: TGTGCCAGCAGCCCTGGTGGCAGGGTACCTGAAGCTTTCTTT. It encodes CASSPGGRVPEAFF.

By share, this clonotype ranks as medium-sized. V and J are TRBV7-8 and TRBJ1-1; no reliable D call. The CDR3 is made up of 13 amino acids. V lost 1 base and J lost 8, with 11 bases in between. CDR1 is SGHVS, CDR2 FQNEAQ, per germline. The CDR3 is CASSLEVALEAFF. CDR3 coding DNA: TGTGCCAGCAGCTTAGAAGTCGCGCTAGAAGCTTTCTTT.

By its share, this clonotype is medium-sized (0.01 to 0.1%). This sequence joins TRBV3-1 and TRBJ2-3; D is unclear. Germline CDR1 and CDR2: LGHDT and YNNKEL (reference sequence). The CDR3 consists of 15 residues. V lost 4 bases to trimming and J lost 0 bases, with 11 bases between them. The CDR3 sequence: CASSLGGSSTDTQYF. The CDR3 DNA follows: TGTGCCAGCAGCCTCGGTGGTTCTAGCACAGATACGCAGTATTTT.

About this clonotype itself: A read error may be the cause here, since a much bigger clone is one base away. The chain uses TRBV11-1 and TRBJ1-2; possibly TRBD1 for D (6 bases). The CDR3 is 13 residues long. Germline V gives CDR1 SGHAT, CDR2 FQDESV (reference sequence). Here the CDR3 reads CANSFGTTYGYTF. The CDR3 region has the DNA TGTGCCAACAGCTTCGGGACAACCTATGGCTACACCTTC.

This clonotype ranks as medium-sized. This chain uses TRBV12-5 with TRBJ2-1; D may be TRBD1 (6 bases). V gave up 6 bases and J gave up 3 bases, with 18 bases separating them. This CDR3 spans 16 amino acids. From germline, CDR1 is LGHNT and CDR2 FRNRAP. The CDR3 DNA sequence: TGTGCTAGTGGCTCCCACCAGGGGTCTCTCTACAATGAGCAGTTCTTC. Translated, it gives CASGSHQGSLYNEQFF.

This sequence joins TRBV4-1 and TRBJ1-4, with D perhaps TRBD1 (5 bases). CDR3 size: 16 residues. The V end lost 1 base, the J end lost 0 bases, and 9 bases lay between the germline ends. CDR1 MGHRA and CDR2 YSYEKL come from the germline V gene. CDR3 sequence (DNA): TGCGCCAGCAGCCAAGGACAGATGGCAACTAATGAAAAACTGTTTTTT. Amino acids: CASSQGQMATNEKLFF.

A few counts support this clonotype. This rearrangement joins TRBV29-1 to TRBJ1-2; TRBD1 aligns across 7 bases. The CDR3 sequence is 12 residues long. The V and J ends lost 6 bases and 6 bases, in that order; junction bases with no gene match: 7. Germline CDR1 reads SQVTM; CDR2 reads ANQGSEA. The CDR3 DNA reads TGCAGCGTCTTAGGGGACAGTGATGGCTACACCTTC. Translating it yields CSVLGDSDGYTF. The variable domain in full, completed from reference TRBV29-1 and TRBJ1-2, reads SAVISQKPSRDICQRGTSLTIQCQVDSQVTMMFWYRQQPGQSLTLIATANQGSEATYESGFVIDKFPISRPNLTFSTLTVSNMSPEDSSIYLCSVLGDSDGYTFGSGTRLTVV.

By frequency in the sample, this clonotype is medium-sized (0.01 to 0.1%). The chain combines TRBV15 with TRBJ1-1; D gene ambiguous. Trimming cost V 5 bases and J 1 base, with 14 bases left between them. The CDR3 covers 15 residues. Germline assignment: CDR1 LNHNV and CDR2 YYDKDF (reference sequence). CDR3 in DNA: TGTGCCACCAGCCGATCCGGGAATTCGAACACTGAAGCTTTCTTT. Its protein is CATSRSGNSNTEAFF. The full variable domain, in which reference TRBV15 and TRBJ1-1 provide the parts outside the CDR3, is DAMVIQNPRYQVTQFGKPVTLSCSQTLNHNVMYWYQQKSSQAPKLLFHYYDKDFNNEADTPDNFQSRRPNTSFCFLDIRSPGLGDTAMYLCATSRSGNSNTEAFFGQGTRLTVV.

By share, this clonotype ranks as medium-sized. The rearrangement joins TRBV2 to TRBJ2-1; D is unclear. V lost 0 bases, J lost 11 bases, and 8 bases lay in between. Germline CDR1 reads SNHLY; CDR2 reads FYNNEI. This CDR3 region has 12 residues. CDR3 nucleotide sequence: TGTGCCAGCAGTGAAGCTGGTCTCAAGCAGTTCTTC. Translation: CASSEAGLKQFF.

In its sample, this clonotype ranks as medium-sized. The CDR3 bases are TGTGCCAGCACAACCGGGACAGGATGGAATGAGCAGTTCTTC. Its protein is CASTTGTGWNEQFF. The V gene is TRBV5-4, the J gene TRBJ2-1; the match to TRBD1 covers 8 bases. The CDR3 has 14 residues. Trimming took 6 bases from V and 7 from J; bases not matched to a gene: 9. Per germline, CDR1 SGHNT and CDR2 YYREEE (reference sequence).

By sample fraction, this clonotype is medium-sized. The chain uses TRBV10-3 and TRBJ1-2; weak D call: TRBD1 (5 bases). The CDR3 has 16 amino acids. The ends were cut back, 2 bases at V and 2 bases at J, with 15 bases in the middle. The germline V gene encodes CDR1 ENHRY and CDR2 SYGVKD. The CDR3 sequence: CAISEPLGKGNYGYTF. The CDR3 coding sequence is TGTGCCATCAGTGAGCCCCTGGGGAAGGGGAACTATGGCTACACCTTC.

The chain employs TRBV7-9 and TRBJ2-2; 8 bases match TRBD1. CDR3 size: 16 residues. Losses at the gene ends were 5 bases for V and 1 base for J; bases not matched to a gene: 6. Germline V gene lookup returns CDR1 SEHNR and CDR2 FQNEAQ (reference sequence). CDR3 loop: CASSQGAGMNTGELFF. The DNA of the CDR3 is TGTGCCAGCAGCCAGGGGGCAGGGATGAACACCGGGGAGCTGTTTTTT.

Only a few counts were recorded for this clonotype. The genes are TRBV15 and TRBJ2-6, with TRBD2 as a possible D gene (6 bases). The germline V and J ends were trimmed by 0 bases and 4 bases, with 10 bases remaining between them. Germline assignment: CDR1 LNHNV and CDR2 YYDKDF (reference sequence). The CDR3 has 16 amino acids. The CDR3 here is CATSRDGGAGANVLTF. The CDR3 DNA reads as TGTGCCACCAGCAGAGATGGAGGGGCCGGGGCCAACGTCCTGACTTTC.

The rearrangement uses TRBV4-2 and TRBJ1-6, with D maybe TRBD1 (6 bases). This CDR3 region has 13 residues. Germline V gene sequence: CDR1 LGHNA, CDR2 YNFKEQ. With 6 bases removed from V and 8 bases from J, the gap between germline ends came to 11 bases. In DNA, the CDR3 is TGTGCCAGCAGACAGGGATGGGATTCACCCCTCCACTTT. Translation: CASRQGWDSPLHF.